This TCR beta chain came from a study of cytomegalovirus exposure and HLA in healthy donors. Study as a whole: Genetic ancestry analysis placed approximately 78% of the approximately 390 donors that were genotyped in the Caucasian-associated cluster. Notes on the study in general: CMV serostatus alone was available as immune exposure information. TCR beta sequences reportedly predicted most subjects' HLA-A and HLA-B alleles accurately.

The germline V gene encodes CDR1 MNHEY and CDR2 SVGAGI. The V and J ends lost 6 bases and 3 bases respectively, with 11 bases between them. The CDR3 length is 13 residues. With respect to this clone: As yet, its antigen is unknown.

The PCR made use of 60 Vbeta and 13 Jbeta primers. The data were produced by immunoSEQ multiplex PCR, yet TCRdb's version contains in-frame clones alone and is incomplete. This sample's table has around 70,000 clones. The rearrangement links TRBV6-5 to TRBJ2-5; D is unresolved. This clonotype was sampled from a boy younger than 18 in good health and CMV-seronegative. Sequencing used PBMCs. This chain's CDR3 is CASRRRRKETQYF. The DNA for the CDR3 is TGTGCCAGCAGACGACGGAGAAAAGAGACCCAGTACTTC.